The 3 T cell receptor beta chains below were found in one sample sequenced in a study of blood T cells in healthy people across ages. It was with a sample-barcoded 5' primer and a J-beta primer mix that a second PCR of roughly 7 to 12 cycles was run. Each CDR3 protein is one row after TCRdb ran MiXCR on the 5' RACE reads. The sample contains more than 1,000,000 distinct CDR3 sequences, under 30% of which appear only once. The data also belong to a second study, concerning T cells of mothers and their children.

The sequenced material came from blood. The receptors derive from a girl aged 2 to 9 in good health.

The table lists this clonotype with a few counts. The V and J genes are TRBV7-2 and TRBJ2-1; 7 positions agree with TRBD2. Germline V CDR1 and CDR2: SGHTA, FQGNSA. J was trimmed by 5 bases and V by 0 bases; bases with no gene match: 7. The CDR3 contains 16 residues. The CDR3 reads CASSLASPGGNNEQFF. The CDR3 nucleotides read TGTGCCAGCAGCTTAGCCTCCCCGGGGGGAAACAATGAGCAGTTCTTC. The variable domain in full, with the rest retrieved from reference TRBV7-2 and TRBJ2-1, is GAGVSQSPSNKVTEKGKDVELRCDPISGHTALYWYRQSLGQGLEFLIYFQGNSAPDKSGLPSDRFSAERTGGSVSTLTIQRTQQEDSAVYLCASSLASPGGNNEQFFGPGTRLTVL.

The CDR3 bases are TGTGCCAGCAGTATTCCGGCCGGGACAGGGCTTCTTGAGCAGTTCTTC. The encoded protein is CASSIPAGTGLLEQFF. The chain has TRBV28 and TRBJ2-7, with 9 bases fitting TRBD1. The closer fit of TRBJ2-1 to the DNA end suggests the J call may be wrong. Per the germline V gene, CDR1 is MDHEN and CDR2 is SYDVKM. The CDR3 contains 16 residues.

This clonotype appeared a few times. The junction does not match germline at one end; this may be a read error. The V and J genes are TRBV11-3 and TRBJ2-1; TRBD1 matches 9 bases. Germline CDR1 SGHNT, CDR2 YENEEA. The CDR3 has 15 amino acids. CDR3 sequence: CASSPRRQGENEQLF. The DNA of the CDR3 is TGTGCCAGCAGCCCTCGACGACAGGGGGAGAATGAGCAGCTCTTC.